Below, 2 T cell receptor beta chains from the same sample are listed, as sequenced in a study of shared clonotypes between healthy human individuals (TCRdb year 2020). For the CD8 naive samples, CD45RO-negative cells were positively selected for CCR7, yielding a CD45RA+CCR7+ population from which TemRA cells were excluded. The method was the immunoSEQ multiplex PCR assay. What TCRdb holds here is the immuneACCESS table cut down to in-frame rearrangements. Part of the clones is not present; checked against another copy, under half of the missing clones reflect an unresolved V gene, and the others are unexplained. Across this sample there are over 750,000 clones, with approximately 96% seen only once. Less than 0.3% of the sample lies in the top ten. Source material: naive CD8+ T cells sorted from blood. Interpreted using the paper, the cell subset or site label stands for: CD45RA+CCR7+. These receptors originate from a man aged 25-45 years in good health.

This rearrangement joins TRBV28 to TRBJ1-5; D unclear. Germline CDR1 and CDR2: MDHEN and SYDVKM. The CDR3 runs 16 residues. V was pared by 1 base and J by 9 bases, with 19 bases between. The CDR3 spells CASSLFLLTQTLPQHF. CDR3 sequence (DNA): TGTGCCAGCAGTTTATTTCTCCTCACACAGACCTTGCCCCAGCATTTT. Using reference TRBV28 and TRBJ1-5 for the parts outside the CDR3, the full variable domain is DVKVTQSSRYLVKRTGEKVFLECVQDMDHENMFWYRQDPGLGLRLIYFSYDVKMKEKGDIPEGYSVSREKKERFSLILESASTNQTSMYLCASSLFLLTQTLPQHFGDGTRLSIL.

This clone was detected once. J is TRBJ2-3 and V is TRBV2; D not certain. Between the trimmed V and J ends, which lost 6 bases and 5 bases, there was a span of 12 bases. The CDR3 totals 13 residues. Per germline, CDR1 SNHLY and CDR2 FYNNEI. CDR3 protein: CASRGIGEDTQYF. As DNA, the CDR3 is TGTGCCAGCAGGGGAATAGGTGAAGATACGCAGTATTTT.